These 27 T cell receptor beta chains were all obtained from the same sample, sequenced in a study of molecular identifiers for immune sequencing clone quantification. One entry per CDR3 protein results from TCRdb running MiXCR on the PCR reads. The repertoire consists of over 600,000 distinct CDR3 sequences, with 15% to 20% occurring once and the leading ten covering about 0.9%. Material: naive CD8+ T cells from blood, with Jurkat cell RNA spiked in. As for subset: FACS-sorted CD8+CD4-CCR7+CD45RA+ naive T cells. The origin of the receptors is a human donor in good health. Some libraries in this study had Jurkat cell RNA spiked in.

This clonotype has ten or more counts. CDR3 in DNA: TGTGCCACCAGGGACAGGCGAGAGACCCAGTACTTC. It encodes CATRDRRETQYF. The gene calls are TRBV15 and TRBJ2-5; 7 nucleotides align to TRBD1. The CDR3 is 12 residues long. Trimming cost V 6 bases and J 4 bases; bases outside gene matches: 2. CDR1 is LNHNV, CDR2 YYDKDF, per germline (reference sequence).

The chain employs TRBV30 and TRBJ2-5, with 8 nucleotides matching TRBD2. In germline, CDR1 is GTSNPN, CDR2 SVGIG (reference sequence). V lost 0 bases and J lost 5; bases outside the gene matches: 5. The CDR3 is 14 amino acids. The chain's CDR3 is CAWSVGAGVETQYF. In DNA form, the CDR3 reads TGTGCCTGGAGTGTCGGAGCGGGAGTGGAGACCCAGTACTTC.

Many counts were recorded for this clonotype. The J gene is TRBJ2-7, the V gene TRBV2; TRBD2 agrees at 14 bases. CDR3 length: 18 amino acids. CDR1 and CDR2 from the germline V gene are SNHLY and FYNNEI. V was clipped by 6 bases and J by 2 bases; unmatched bases: 12. CDR3 loop: CASRGSGTSGRGAYEQYF. The DNA of the CDR3 is TGTGCCAGCAGGGGGTCCGGGACTAGCGGGAGAGGTGCCTACGAGCAGTACTTC.

For this clonotype: One junction end does not reproduce the germline sequence, and a read error may be involved. The chain carries TRBV27 and TRBJ1-2, with D possibly matching TRBD1 (6 bases). CDR1 MNHEY and CDR2 SMNVEV come from the germline V gene (reference sequence). This CDR3 is built from 15 residues. The CDR3 region has the DNA TGTGCCAGCAGTTTTGGCCCGCTGACAGGCGGCGGCTACGCCTTC. Translated: CASSFGPLTGGGYAF.

This rearrangement joins TRBV7-9 to TRBJ1-5; D is unresolved. V was clipped by 3 bases and J by 5 bases, with 14 bases between them. This CDR3 has 15 amino acids. CDR1 is SEHNR and CDR2 is FQNEAQ in the germline V gene (reference sequence). CDR3 bases: TGTGCCAGCAGCTTCTCAGATGGTGGCCATCAGCCCCAGCATTTT. It yields the protein CASSFSDGGHQPQHF. Complete variable domain (other parts from reference TRBV7-9 and TRBJ1-5): DTGVSQNPRHKITKRGQNVTFRCDPISEHNRLYWYRQTLGQGPEFLTYFQNEAQLEKSRLLSDRFSAERPKGSFSTLEIQRTEQGDSAMYLCASSFSDGGHQPQHFGDGTRLSIL.

The chain links TRBV6-5 to TRBJ1-2; D unclear. The CDR3 runs to 13 residues. V lost 7 bases and J lost 3, with 12 bases in between. CDR1 and CDR2 (germline): MNHEY, SVGAGI. This CDR3 reads CASTVGRHYGYTF. DNA of the CDR3: TGTGCCAGCACCGTCGGCAGGCACTATGGCTACACCTTC.

Comment on this clonotype: An end of the junction does not agree with germline; a read error may underlie this. The chain has TRBV19 and TRBJ1-2; D possibly corresponds to TRBD1 (5 bases). Germline assignment: CDR1 LNHDA and CDR2 SQIVND (reference sequence). The CDR3 spans 15 residues. This CDR3 reads CGSNLGHSLNYGYTF. CDR3 DNA sequence: TGTGGCAGTAACCTGGGGCACAGTCTTAACTATGGCTACACCTTC. Looking up the rest from reference TRBV19 and TRBJ1-2 gives the full variable domain: DGGITQSPKYLFRKEGQNVTLSCEQNLNHDAMYWYRQDPGQGLRLIYYSQIVNDFQKGDIAEGYSVSREKKESFPLTVTSAQKNPTAFYLCGSNLGHSLNYGYTFGSGTRLTVV.

There are a few counts of this clonotype. The chain employs TRBV7-9 and TRBJ1-6; D may be TRBD1 (6 bases). Germline assignment: CDR1 SEHNR and CDR2 FQNEAQ (reference sequence). V was clipped by 5 bases and J by 5 bases, with 19 bases between them. The CDR3 loop spans 17 amino acids. The CDR3 here is CASSITKAQGNNSPLHF. CDR3 DNA sequence: TGTGCCAGCAGCATCACAAAAGCACAGGGAAATAATTCACCCCTCCACTTT.

This clonotype was seen repeatedly, ten times or more. The chain joins TRBV12-3 or TRBV12-4 to TRBJ1-1; TRBD1 aligns across 7 bases. The CDR3 spans 12 residues. Unmatched junction bases numbered 12, after V lost 8 bases and J lost 12 bases. CDR3 region: CASQIDRVETFF. CDR3 DNA sequence: TGTGCCAGCCAGATTGACAGGGTCGAAACTTTCTTT.

This clonotype was seen at least ten times. The J gene is TRBJ2-3, the V gene TRBV9, with 9 bases lining up with TRBD2. Germline V gives CDR1 SGDLS, CDR2 YYNGEE. Germline trimming cut 7 bases from V and 4 bases from J; bases unmatched to any gene: 16. The CDR3 consists of 17 residues. In DNA form, the CDR3 reads TGTGCCAGCGGCGATTCCTTAGCGGGAGCGAATCCAGATACGCAGTATTTT. Protein: CASGDSLAGANPDTQYF.

Concerning this clonotype itself: A single base separates this from a much larger clone, so it may be a read error. The chain carries TRBV27 and TRBJ2-3, with D tentatively TRBD1 (6 bases). This CDR3 comprises 17 residues. Germline V gene sequence: CDR1 MNHEY, CDR2 SMNVEV (reference sequence). V was trimmed by 0 bases and J by 0 bases, leaving 13 bases between them. CDR3 in DNA: TGTGCCAGCAGTTTATCGAGTGTAGGGGGTAGCACAGATACGCAGTATTTT. As protein: CASSLSSVGGSTDTQYF.

Points on this clonotype: A much more abundant neighbour one base away suggests this may be a read error. The conserved final phenylalanine or tryptophan is absent from the CDR3, which likely points to a read error. The gene calls are TRBV4-2 and TRBJ2-7; TRBD2 might be the D (6 bases). Looked up from germline, CDR1 is LGHNA and CDR2 is YNFKEQ. The CDR3 sequence is 15 residues long. V lost 3 bases and J lost 5, with 17 bases in between. CDR3 amino acids: CASSQQEGPGDEQYI. CDR3 in DNA: TGTGCCAGCAGCCAGCAGGAGGGCCCTGGGGACGAGCAGTACATC.

This chain links TRBV27 with TRBJ2-1; D gene uncertain. Germline assignment: CDR1 MNHEY and CDR2 SMNVEV (reference sequence). The CDR3 runs to 13 residues. Between the trimmed V and J ends, which lost 5 bases and 3 bases, there was a span of 8 bases. The DNA of the CDR3 is TGTGCCAGCAGTGTGTCCGTCTACAATGAGCAGTTCTTC. This gives the protein CASSVSVYNEQFF.

This clonotype was seen repeatedly, ten times or more. The chain carries TRBV5-4 and TRBJ2-4; no definite D call. The V gene's germline CDR1 is SGHNT and CDR2 YYREEE (reference sequence). The CDR3 is 18 residues long. V was trimmed by 1 base and J by 0 bases, leaving 17 bases between them. This CDR3 reads CASSLRPVEALAKNIQYF. The CDR3, as DNA: TGTGCCAGCAGCTTGCGGCCGGTGGAAGCCCTAGCCAAAAACATTCAGTACTTC.

In its sample, this clonotype was seen many times. The chain employs TRBV5-1 and TRBJ2-3; 10 nucleotides align to TRBD1. Germline values: CDR1 SGHRS, CDR2 YFSETQ. CDR3 size: 15 residues. V gave up 3 bases and J gave up 1 base; unmatched junction bases: 2. The CDR3 sequence: CASSSGQGGTDTQYF. In DNA, the CDR3 is TGCGCCAGCAGCTCCGGACAGGGGGGCACAGATACGCAGTATTTT.

In its sample, this clonotype was seen many times. The rearrangement uses TRBV15 and TRBJ2-1, with no clear D. CDR1 and CDR2 from the germline V gene are LNHNV and YYDKDF (reference sequence). With 2 bases removed from V and 5 bases from J, the gap between germline ends came to 7 bases. The CDR3 extends over 13 amino acids. The DNA for the CDR3 is TGTGCCACCAGCAGACTCGCCGACAATGAGCAGTTCTTC. The encoded protein is CATSRLADNEQFF.

This clonotype has a count of ten or more. V usage is TRBV18 and J usage is TRBJ1-2; TRBD1 agrees at 11 bases. Germline loops: CDR1 KGHSH, CDR2 LQKENI. The CDR3 sequence is 16 residues long. The ends lost 3 bases at V and 2 bases at J; junction bases unmatched: 5. The CDR3 is CASSPSWTGGNYGYTF. In nucleotides, the CDR3 is TGTGCCAGCTCACCCAGCTGGACAGGGGGCAACTATGGCTACACCTTC.

This chain uses TRBV11-2 with TRBJ1-1; D call uncertain. Trimming took off 3 bases at V and 5 bases at J, with 16 bases between the two ends. CDR1 and CDR2 (germline): SGHAT, FQNNGV. CDR3 length equals 15 residues. CDR3 DNA sequence: TGTGCCAGCAGCTTTGTACTATCCCGTGGAACTGAAGCTTTCTTT. Translated, it gives CASSFVLSRGTEAFF.

This clonotype was recorded at least ten times. The rearrangement joins TRBV6-5 to TRBJ2-7; D gene ambiguous. Germline values: CDR1 MNHEY, CDR2 SVGAGI. The CDR3 has 12 residues. Trimming removed 6 bases at V and 0 bases at J, with 6 bases between. CDR3 amino acids: CASRTHSYEQYF. CDR3 DNA sequence: TGTGCCAGCAGGACACACTCCTACGAGCAGTACTTC.

At least ten counts were recorded for this clonotype. The chain recombines TRBV29-1 with TRBJ2-5; D perhaps matches TRBD1 (5 bases). The CDR3 runs to 17 residues. V lost 0 bases and J 3 bases, leaving 20 bases between the germline ends. The germline V gene encodes CDR1 SQVTM and CDR2 ANQGSEA. CDR3 sequence: CSVEDLPAGSIKETQYF. DNA for the CDR3: TGCAGCGTTGAAGATCTTCCGGCAGGGTCAATTAAAGAGACCCAGTACTTC.

This chain connects TRBV19 to TRBJ2-7, with 8 bases lining up with TRBD2. The CDR3 is 14 amino acids. CDR1 is LNHDA and CDR2 is SQIVND in the germline V gene (reference sequence). V trimming: 4 bases; J trimming: 0 bases; junction bases outside the gene matches: 2. In DNA, the CDR3 is TGTGCCAGTAGTAGCGGGAGGTCCTCCTACGAGCAGTACTTC. Protein sequence: CASSSGRSSYEQYF.

This clonotype was seen once. This chain connects TRBV11-2 to TRBJ2-3; D is uncertain. Germline CDR1 is SGHAT and CDR2 is FQNNGV. This CDR3 region has 16 residues. V dropped 5 bases and J dropped 0 bases, with 15 bases sitting between them. This chain's CDR3 is CASSPAVETSTDTQYF. As DNA, the CDR3 is TGTGCCAGCAGCCCGGCGGTGGAGACTAGCACAGATACGCAGTATTTT.

This clonotype was seen many times. The J gene is TRBJ1-1, the V gene TRBV30; TRBD1 agrees at 8 bases. Germline V gene data show CDR1 as GTSNPN and CDR2 as SVGIG (reference sequence). The CDR3 spans 13 residues. J gave up 4 bases and V 2 bases, and 3 bases lay outside the gene matches. DNA for the CDR3: TGTGCCTGGAGTCTGACAGGGGCCACTGAAGCTTTCTTT. It encodes CAWSLTGATEAFF. Supplemented by reference TRBV30 and TRBJ1-1, the full variable domain reads SQTIHQWPATLVQPVGSPLSLECTVEGTSNPNLYWYRQAAGRGLQLLFYSVGIGQISSEVPQNLSASRPQDRQFILSSKKLLLSDSGFYLCAWSLTGATEAFFGQGTRLTVV.

This clonotype has more than one count but fewer than ten. The rearrangement links TRBV20-1 to TRBJ2-7; no firm D call. The ends were cut back, 7 bases at V and 0 bases at J, with 10 bases in the middle. CDR3 size: 12 residues. The germline CDR1 and CDR2 sequences are DFQATT and SNEGSKA (reference sequence). The CDR3 loop is CSVGPTSYEQYF. The CDR3 bases are TGCAGTGTAGGCCCAACCTCCTACGAGCAGTACTTC.

This clonotype has a count of ten or more. V gene TRBV3-1 combines with J gene TRBJ1-5; D gene ambiguous. The CDR3 loop spans 13 amino acids. In germline, CDR1 is LGHDT, CDR2 YNNKEL (reference sequence). Trimming took 5 bases from V and 5 from J, leaving 10 bases between them. The chain's CDR3 is CASSESAYQPQHF. The CDR3 DNA follows: TGTGCCAGCAGCGAGTCAGCCTATCAGCCCCAGCATTTT. Full variable domain (rest looked up from reference TRBV3-1 and TRBJ1-5): DTAVSQTPKYLVTQMGNDKSIKCEQNLGHDTMYWYKQDSKKFLKIMFSYNNKELIINETVPNRFSPKSPDKAHLNLHINSLELGDSAVYFCASSESAYQPQHFGDGTRLSIL.

This clonotype showed up many times. The V and J genes are TRBV10-3 and TRBJ2-3; D might be TRBD2 (5 bases). This CDR3 is 13 amino acids long. From germline, CDR1 is ENHRY and CDR2 SYGVKD. V lost 7 bases, J lost 4 bases, and 12 bases lay in between. The CDR3 DNA follows: TGTGCCATCAATAGCGCCCGGGCAGATACGCAGTATTTT. It encodes CAINSARADTQYF.

In its sample, this clonotype was seen a few times. The chain joins TRBV12-3 or TRBV12-4 to TRBJ2-7; no clear D. The CDR3 contains 12 residues. Trimming cost V 6 bases and J 2 bases, with 8 bases left between them. The CDR3 DNA sequence: TGTGCCAGCAGACACGATGCCTACGAGCAGTACTTC. It encodes CASRHDAYEQYF.